A selection of T cell receptor beta chains follows, all from one sample in a study of cytomegalovirus exposure and HLA in healthy donors. TCRdb's copy holds only in-frame clones and misses some; the assay was immunoSEQ multiplex PCR. The top ten hold 3% to 4% of the sample, which has about 120,000 clones, 78% seen once. The sequenced material came from PBMCs. These receptors came from a woman aged 25 to 39 in good health and CMV-seropositive. Each CDR3 is given with its conserved first and last residue. The D gene is left open where the match is weak. Clone size appears in some rows only: once, few, many, or a class for an expanded clone.

>-|TRBJ1-1|-|TRBV7-3
TGTGCCAGCAGCTTAGACGGGATTAACACTGAAGCTTTCTTT
CASSLDGINTEAFF
>-|TRBJ1-2|few|TRBV4-1
TGCGCCAGCAGCCAAGATGGGGCAAGGGCCTATGGCTACACCTTC
CASSQDGARAYGYTF
>-|TRBJ1-1|-|TRBV28
TGTGCCAGCACGACCAGGGTACAAGCTTTCTTT
CASTTRVQAFF
>-|TRBJ1-1|-|TRBV30
TGTGCCTGGAGACCCAGGGGCGACAACATTGAAGCTTTCTTT
CAWRPRGDNIEAFF
>-|TRBJ1-6|few|TRBV30
TGTGCCTGGAGTGTAGGGGCGCGAAATTCACCCCTCCACTTT
CAWSVGARNSPLHF
>TRBD1|TRBJ1-2|-|TRBV5-1
TGCGCCAGCAGCTTGTCGGCAGGGGGCGCTCACTATGGCTACACCTTC
CASSLSAGGAHYGYTF
>TRBD1|TRBJ1-6|-|TRBV6-1
TGTGCCAGCAGTGTCAGGGGGAGCTCCTATAATTCACCCCTCCACTTT
CASSVRGSSYNSPLHF
>TRBD2|TRBJ2-5|-|TRBV27
TGTGCCAGCAGTTTTAAACTAGCGGGGGGGGGAAAGACCCAGTACTTC
CASSFKLAGGGKTQYF
>-|TRBJ2-1|-|TRBV4-1
TGCGCCAGCAGCCAAGAACTAGCCCCCGGGGTCTACAATGAGCAGTTCTTC
CASSQELAPGVYNEQFF
>-|TRBJ1-2|few|TRBV4-3
TGCGCCAGCAGCCAGCGGGGGACGGGGCGACTGTATGGCTACACCTTC
CASSQRGTGRLYGYTF
>TRBD1|TRBJ1-2|-|TRBV19
TGTGCCAGTAGTAGCGCCGGGACAGGAATGAGCTATGGCTACACCTTC
CASSSAGTGMSYGYTF
>-|TRBJ2-2|-|TRBV4-3
TGCGCCAGCAGCCAATCTGTATTTAGGTCCAGGGCGAACACCGGGGAGCTGTTTTTT
CASSQSVFRSRANTGELFF
>-|TRBJ2-2|-|TRBV10-3
TGTGCCATCAGGTACTCCGGTGGCGGGACGAACACCGGGGAGCTGTTTTTT
CAIRYSGGGTNTGELFF
>-|TRBJ1-5|-|TRBV5-6
TGTGCCAGCAGCTTGGGGGGTGCGCGGGGGTCCCAGCATTTT
CASSLGGARGSQHF
>-|TRBJ2-3|-|TRBV5-1
TGCGCCAGCAGCGAGGAAGGCCTGGGTACGCAGTATTTT
CASSEEGLGTQYF
>-|TRBJ2-1|-|TRBV11-1
TGTGCCAGCAGCCCAACCCGGGGGGCCCGCTCCTACAATGAGCAGTTCTTC
CASSPTRGARSYNEQFF
>TRBD1|TRBJ1-1|-|TRBV19
TGTGCCAGTAGTTTTGACAGGGGGTTTACTGAAGCTTTCTTT
CASSFDRGFTEAFF
>-|TRBJ2-3|-|TRBV21-1
TGTGCCAGCAGCCCTAGAGGCACAGATACGCAGTATTTT
CASSPRGTDTQYF
>-|TRBJ2-7|-|TRBV9
TGTGCCAGCAGTGCAAGCGGCTCCTACGAGCAGTACTTC
CASSASGSYEQYF
>-|TRBJ2-5|-|TRBV7-9
TGTGCCAGCAGCCAAGGGGGGGGGCTTTCATCGGAGACCCAGTACTTC
CASSQGGGLSSETQYF
>TRBD1|TRBJ2-1|-|TRBV27
TGTGCCAGCAGTCCGGCTCACGGACAGGGGCCGTACAATGAGCAGTTCTTC
CASSPAHGQGPYNEQFF
>-|TRBJ2-1|-|TRBV10-3
TGTGCCATCAGACATCCCGGGCAGGGGATGAGGAATGAGCAGTTCTTC
CAIRHPGQGMRNEQFF
>-|TRBJ1-2|once|TRBV10-3
TGTGCCATCAGTGAGAGGTCAGCCCTAGGTGGCTACACCTTC
CAISERSALGGYTF
>-|TRBJ2-1|-|TRBV5-4
TGTGCCAGCAGCTTGCCCAGGGGCTCCTACAATGAGCAGTTCTTC
CASSLPRGSYNEQFF
>TRBD1|TRBJ2-5|-|TRBV5-1
TGCGCCAGCAGCTCACAGGGACAGACCCAAGAGACCCAGTACTTC
CASSSQGQTQETQYF